These 17 T cell receptor beta chains came from one sample sequenced in a study of CD8 T cells in ankylosing spondylitis. TCRdb ran MiXCR on the 5' RACE reads and lists one entry per CDR3 protein. The data show around 220,000 distinct CDR3 sequences, 8% to 11% seen once. Sequenced material: blood, either unsorted or a sorted T cell fraction (not recorded which). The source of these receptors is a male donor with ankylosing spondylitis or in good health (not recorded which).

This clonotype has at least ten counts. The chain combines TRBV7-2 with TRBJ1-4; 8 nucleotides match TRBD1. Per the germline V gene, CDR1 is SGHTA and CDR2 is FQGNSA. The CDR3 length is 14 residues. V lost 5 bases, J lost 10 bases, and 9 bases stayed unmatched. CDR3 sequence (DNA): TGTGCCAGCAGCCACGGACAGGGCACATCAAAACTGTTTTTT. It is translated as CASSHGQGTSKLFF. The variable domain in full, with the rest retrieved from reference TRBV7-2 and TRBJ1-4, is GAGVSQSPSNKVTEKGKDVELRCDPISGHTALYWYRQSLGQGLEFLIYFQGNSAPDKSGLPSDRFSAERTGGSVSTLTIQRTQQEDSAVYLCASSHGQGTSKLFFGSGTQLSVL.

This clonotype was observed a few times. The J gene is TRBJ1-1, the V gene TRBV6-5, with 10 bases identical to TRBD1. CDR3 length equals 17 residues. CDR1 and CDR2 (germline): MNHEY, SVGAGI. V lost 0 bases to trimming and J lost 1 base; unmatched junction nucleotides: 5. The CDR3 bases are TGTGCCAGCAGTTACTCGGACAGGGGGATAGGGAACACTGAAGCTTTCTTT. Translating gives CASSYSDRGIGNTEAFF.

The chain carries TRBV10-2 and TRBJ2-6, with D possibly matching TRBD2 (7 bases). Germline CDR1 WSHSY, CDR2 SAAADI. The CDR3 loop spans 14 amino acids. The V and J ends lost 6 bases and 4 bases respectively, with 10 bases between them. The CDR3 bases are TGCGCCAGCAGCGCGGGGGCGGGGGCCAACGTCCTGACTTTC. Translated: CASSAGAGANVLTF.

In this sample, this clonotype turned up many times. V and J are TRBV20-1 and TRBJ1-1, with D hard to call. Germline CDR1 reads DFQATT; CDR2 reads SNEGSKA (reference sequence). The ends were cut back, 4 bases at V and 11 bases at J, with 14 bases in the middle. This CDR3 is built from 11 residues. Here the CDR3 reads CSANDPRQAFF. The CDR3 region has the DNA TGCAGTGCTAACGATCCTCGCCAGGCTTTCTTT.

This clonotype showed up many times. The J gene is TRBJ1-1, the V gene TRBV20-1, with D unresolved. Trimming shortened V by 1 base and J by 6 bases, and 6 bases separated the two germline ends. Germline V gene lookup returns CDR1 DFQATT and CDR2 SNEGSKA (reference sequence). This CDR3 contains 11 residues. CDR3 residues: CSARGQSEAFF. CDR3 coding DNA: TGCAGTGCTAGAGGGCAGTCTGAAGCTTTCTTT.

The chain uses TRBV20-1 and TRBJ2-2, with D tentatively TRBD1 (5 bases). The CDR3 consists of 16 residues. Germline CDR1 and CDR2: DFQATT and SNEGSKA (reference sequence). V lost 0 bases, J lost 1 base, and 12 bases lay in between. The CDR3 DNA follows: TGCAGTGCTAGAGATGGTGGAAGGGGGAACACCGGGGAGCTGTTTTTT. It specifies CSARDGGRGNTGELFF.

The chain has TRBV2 and TRBJ2-1; 9 bases line up with TRBD2. The CDR3 contains 14 residues. J was trimmed by 7 bases and V by 7 bases; bases with no gene match: 8. Germline-derived CDR1 and CDR2 are SNHLY and FYNNEI. Here the CDR3 reads CASMGGGAGNEQFF. Here the CDR3 DNA reads TGTGCCAGCATGGGCGGGGGGGCCGGGAATGAGCAGTTCTTC. The full variable domain, rest sourced from reference TRBV2 and TRBJ2-1, is EPEVTQTPSHQVTQMGQEVILRCVPISNHLYFYWYRQILGQKVEFLVSFYNNEISEKSEIFDDQFSVERPDGSNFTLKIRSTKLEDSAMYFCASMGGGAGNEQFFGPGTRLTVL.

There are a few counts of this clonotype. J is TRBJ2-2 and V is TRBV4-2; possibly TRBD2 for D (6 bases). This CDR3 has 13 residues. Per germline, CDR1 LGHNA and CDR2 YNFKEQ. V dropped 3 bases and J dropped 6 bases, with 8 bases sitting between them. CDR3 sequence: CASSQEGPGELFF. The CDR3 DNA follows: TGTGCCAGCAGCCAGGAGGGTCCCGGGGAGCTGTTTTTT.

This clonotype came up many times. V and J are TRBV28 and TRBJ2-1, with D possibly being TRBD1 or TRBD2 (5 bases each). The CDR3 consists of 15 residues. Trimming stripped 2 bases from V and 7 bases from J, with 15 bases between. The germline V gene encodes CDR1 MDHEN and CDR2 SYDVKM. CDR3 DNA sequence: TGTGCCAGCAGTTTAGTGGGGGTGGTGGGTAATGAGCAGTTCTTC. It is translated as CASSLVGVVGNEQFF. The variable domain in full, completed from reference TRBV28 and TRBJ2-1, reads DVKVTQSSRYLVKRTGEKVFLECVQDMDHENMFWYRQDPGLGLRLIYFSYDVKMKEKGDIPEGYSVSREKKERFSLILESASTNQTSMYLCASSLVGVVGNEQFFGPGTRLTVL.

The table lists this clonotype with a few counts. The chain has TRBV5-6 and TRBJ2-2, with a weak D call TRBD1 (7 bases). Per germline, CDR1 SGHDT and CDR2 YYEEEE. Deletions cut 5 bases from V and 15 bases from J, with 32 bases between. The CDR3 runs to 17 residues. CDR3 amino acids: CASRRGQLFVPGEMVFF. CDR3 in DNA: TGTGCCAGCAGGCGGGGACAGCTCTTTGTACCCGGGGAGATGGTGTTTTTT.

The table lists this clonotype with many counts. The rearrangement joins TRBV5-1 to TRBJ2-1; 9 bases match TRBD1. V was pared by 0 bases and J by 8 bases, with 3 bases of the junction left unmatched. The CDR3 loop spans 14 amino acids. The germline V gene has CDR1 SGHRS and CDR2 YFSETQ. The CDR3 bases are TGCGCCAGCAGCTTGGGGACAGGGGTTCATGAGCAGTTCTTC. Residues: CASSLGTGVHEQFF. The full variable domain, completed using reference TRBV5-1 and TRBJ2-1, is KAGVTQTPRYLIKTRGQQVTLSCSPISGHRSVSWYQQTPGQGLQFLFEYFSETQRNKGNFPGRFSGRQFSNSRSEMNVSTLELGDSALYLCASSLGTGVHEQFFGPGTRLTVL.

In this sample, this clonotype turned up many times. The chain joins TRBV12-3 or TRBV12-4 to TRBJ2-1, with D perhaps TRBD2 (5 bases). Trimming left V 5 bases short and J 7 bases short, with 18 bases between. This CDR3 is built from 15 residues. The CDR3 nucleotides read TGTGCCAGCAGTCCGCCGGGGAGCCTTTTAAATGAGCAGTTCTTC. Translating gives CASSPPGSLLNEQFF.

This clonotype appeared many times. The chain carries TRBV5-6 and TRBJ1-6, with 8 positions matching TRBD1. CDR1 is SGHDT, CDR2 YYEEEE, per germline. V gave up 4 bases and J gave up 8 bases; unmatched junction bases: 5. The CDR3 spans 14 residues. CDR3 sequence reads: CASSVDRGDSPLHF. CDR3 nucleotide sequence: TGTGCCAGCAGCGTCGACAGGGGAGATTCACCCCTCCACTTT.

J is TRBJ1-2 and V is TRBV5-1; 7 bases fit TRBD1. V was clipped by 4 bases and J by 7 bases; unmatched bases: 10. The CDR3 is 14 residues long. Germline CDR1 SGHRS, CDR2 YFSETQ. The CDR3 protein is CASSGSGTEIGYTF. CDR3 nucleotide sequence: TGCGCCAGCAGCGGTTCCGGGACAGAAATTGGCTACACCTTC.

In its sample, this clonotype was seen a few times. The J gene is TRBJ1-1, the V gene TRBV7-9; no clear D gene. Germline assignment: CDR1 SEHNR and CDR2 FQNEAQ (reference sequence). Deletions cut 1 base from V and 4 bases from J, with 19 bases between. This CDR3 is built from 17 residues. The CDR3 region has the DNA TGTGCCAGCAGCTTAGGGCCAGAACGCCGCGCGGCCACTGAAGCTTTCTTT. It specifies CASSLGPERRAATEAFF.

The sample holds many counts of this clonotype. The chain recombines TRBV20-1 with TRBJ2-1, with D hard to call. Trimming removed 3 bases from V and 9 bases from J, with 9 bases in between. Germline CDR1 is DFQATT and CDR2 is SNEGSKA (reference sequence). This CDR3 is built from 11 residues. DNA of the CDR3: TGCAGTGCTAGTTTAAGTGGTGAGCAGTTCTTC. Its translation: CSASLSGEQFF.

In this sample, this clonotype turned up many times. The J gene is TRBJ2-5, the V gene TRBV24-1; TRBD2 matches at 10 bases. Germline trimming cut 4 bases from V and 5 bases from J; bases unmatched to any gene: 6. CDR1 KGHDR and CDR2 SFDVKD come from the germline V gene. CDR3 length equals 15 residues. The CDR3 protein is CATSELAGSGETQYF. In nucleotides, the CDR3 is TGTGCCACCAGTGAACTAGCGGGGTCCGGGGAGACCCAGTACTTC.